Below, 18 T cell receptor beta chains from the same sample are listed, as sequenced in a study of beta chain features in type 1 diabetes. General observations from the study: Shorter TCRB CDR3s, moderately but significantly so, marked every one of the four CD4+ subsets in Type 1 diabetes patients.

For these receptors, no antigen is known. TCRB transcripts that were expressed got sequenced, as all of the isolated RNA had been reverse transcribed. Repertoires were generated with immunoSEQ multiplex PCR, while TCRdb's copy carries only in-frame clones and drops some. Here the sample spans under 300,000 clones, approximately 14% being singletons. What was sequenced was naive CD4+ T cells from blood. The receptors come from a man aged 30 to 39 with type 1 diabetes.

The rearrangement joins TRBV30 to TRBJ2-3; tentative D call: TRBD2 (6 bases). Per the germline V gene, CDR1 is GTSNPN and CDR2 is SVGIG (reference sequence). Trimming took 2 bases from V and 0 from J, leaving 12 bases between them. The CDR3 runs to 15 residues. The CDR3 DNA is TGTGCCTGGAGTCTCCTAGCGAGTAGCACAGATACGCAGTATTTT. Translating it yields CAWSLLASSTDTQYF. The whole variable domain, remainder taken from reference TRBV30 and TRBJ2-3, is SQTIHQWPATLVQPVGSPLSLECTVEGTSNPNLYWYRQAAGRGLQLLFYSVGIGQISSEVPQNLSASRPQDRQFILSSKKLLLSDSGFYLCAWSLLASSTDTQYFGPGTRLTVL.

This chain connects TRBV4-2 to TRBJ2-3; 11 nucleotides align to TRBD2. Trimming removed 0 bases from V and 6 bases from J; junction bases left unmatched: 8. This CDR3 is 17 amino acids long. Per germline, CDR1 LGHNA and CDR2 YNFKEQ. Here the CDR3 DNA reads TGTGCCAGCAGCCAAGAGCTAGCGGGGGGCCCCCCGGATACGCAGTATTTT. Translating gives CASSQELAGGPPDTQYF.

V usage is TRBV15 and J usage is TRBJ2-7, with no clear D. The germline CDR1 and CDR2 sequences are LNHNV and YYDKDF (reference sequence). The CDR3 totals 15 residues. Trimming stripped 5 bases from V and 0 bases from J, with 14 bases between. For the CDR3, the DNA is TGTGCCACCAGCCCAGGATCAGATATCTCCTACGAGCAGTACTTC. This encodes CATSPGSDISYEQYF.

This clone was observed a handful of times. This chain links TRBV2 with TRBJ2-4, with TRBD2 matching 7 bases. Germline values: CDR1 SNHLY, CDR2 FYNNEI. Unmatched junction bases numbered 7, after V lost 8 bases and J lost 3 bases. The CDR3 is made up of 14 amino acids. Here the CDR3 reads CASFRASGKNIQYF. The CDR3 DNA reads TGTGCCAGCTTTCGGGCTAGCGGCAAAAACATTCAGTACTTC.

The rearrangement uses TRBV19 and TRBJ1-1; D unclear. Germline V gene data show CDR1 as LNHDA and CDR2 as SQIVND (reference sequence). This CDR3 comprises 15 residues. V was cut by 3 bases and J by 3 bases, with 14 bases left in between. Here the CDR3 reads CASSMRATAHTEAFF. In DNA form, the CDR3 reads TGTGCCAGTAGTATGAGGGCAACGGCGCACACTGAAGCTTTCTTT.

The J gene is TRBJ2-5, the V gene TRBV19, with D hard to call. V shed 3 bases and J shed 2 bases, with 4 bases lying between them. Looked up from germline, CDR1 is LNHDA and CDR2 is SQIVND (reference sequence). The CDR3 contains 12 residues. The DNA for the CDR3 is TGTGCCAGTAGTATGCAGCAAGAGACCCAGTACTTC. Encoded protein: CASSMQQETQYF.

This clone has more than one count but fewer than ten. The chain links TRBV18 to TRBJ2-6, with TRBD1 identical over 12 bases. V lost 4 bases, J lost 2 bases, and 3 bases stayed unmatched. The CDR3 runs to 17 residues. The V gene's germline CDR1 is KGHSH and CDR2 LQKENI. Here the CDR3 reads CASSHRDRGPGANVLTF. In nucleotides, the CDR3 is TGTGCCAGCTCACACCGGGACAGGGGGCCTGGGGCCAACGTCCTGACTTTC.

As DNA, the CDR3 is TGCGCCAGCAGCAACCGGCATCGGGACAGGGTTCAGCCCCAGCATTTT. It translates to CASSNRHRDRVQPQHF. The gene calls are TRBV4-1 and TRBJ1-5; 9 bases are shared with TRBD1. J lost 6 bases, V lost 5 bases, and 11 bases had no gene match. The CDR3 has 16 residues. CDR1 is MGHRA and CDR2 is YSYEKL in the germline V gene.

V usage is TRBV18 and J usage is TRBJ1-1; TRBD1 matches 8 bases. Per germline, CDR1 KGHSH and CDR2 LQKENI. The CDR3 is 15 amino acids. J lost 6 bases, V lost 1 base, and 7 bases had no gene match. CDR3 in DNA: TGTGCCAGCTCACCACGGCAGGGGGCGGACTCTGAAGCTTTCTTT. This codes for CASSPRQGADSEAFF.

There are a few counts of this clone. The chain links TRBV9 to TRBJ2-5, with D perhaps matching TRBD1 (6 bases). Per the germline V gene, CDR1 is SGDLS and CDR2 is YYNGEE. The CDR3 spans 16 residues. Trimming took 0 bases from V and 2 from J, leaving 14 bases between them. The CDR3 DNA follows: TGTGCCAGCAGCGTAGCCACAGGGAGTCGGCAAGAGACCCAGTACTTC. Protein sequence: CASSVATGSRQETQYF.

This chain joins TRBV27 and TRBJ1-2; the D is unclear. The CDR3 is made up of 13 amino acids. Germline CDR1 and CDR2: MNHEY and SMNVEV (reference sequence). Trimming removed 4 bases at V and 4 bases at J, with 10 bases between. The CDR3 spells CASSSTNSYGYTF. Here the CDR3 DNA reads TGTGCCAGCAGTTCCACAAACAGCTATGGCTACACCTTC.

The chain combines TRBV4-2 with TRBJ2-5; TRBD2 agrees at 8 bases. With V trimmed by 0 bases and J by 5 bases, 8 bases remained unmatched. Germline CDR1 is LGHNA and CDR2 is YNFKEQ. This CDR3 has 16 amino acids. The CDR3 DNA is TGTGCCAGCAGCCAAGATTTGGGGACTAGTGGGGAGACCCAGTACTTC. Translating gives CASSQDLGTSGETQYF.

This clone was counted between two and nine times. The chain has TRBV5-1 and TRBJ2-1; D is perhaps TRBD2 (5 bases). The V gene lost 4 bases and the J gene lost 7 bases, with 15 bases spanning the gap. The CDR3 sequence is 14 residues long. Germline V gene lookup returns CDR1 SGHRS and CDR2 YFSETQ. The CDR3 here is CASSRGGGGNEQFF. The CDR3 nucleotides read TGCGCCAGCAGCAGAGGCGGAGGTGGGAATGAGCAGTTCTTC.

There are a few counts of this clone. The rearrangement joins TRBV25-1 to TRBJ2-7; D is unclear. CDR1 and CDR2 from the germline V gene are MGHDK and SYGVNS. CDR3 length equals 13 residues. With 1 base removed from V and 4 bases from J, the gap between germline ends came to 8 bases. In DNA form, the CDR3 reads TGTGCCAGCAGTGAATCATCCCCATACGAGCAGTACTTC. Translation gives CASSESSPYEQYF.

With respect to this clone: The junction departs from the called germline gene at one end, perhaps through a read error. This chain links TRBV7-2 with TRBJ2-5; 10 bases are shared with TRBD2. The germline CDR1 and CDR2 sequences are SGHTA and FQGNSA. The CDR3 has 14 amino acids. The DNA for the CDR3 is TGTGCCAGCAGCCTAGCGGGGGCCCAAGAGACCCAGTACTTC. Its protein is CASSLAGAQETQYF.

This clone was found a few times. The gene calls are TRBV18 and TRBJ1-2; 7 nucleotides align to TRBD1. The V gene's germline CDR1 is KGHSH and CDR2 LQKENI. V shed 3 bases, J shed 4 bases, and the junction held 5 bases outside the gene matches. This CDR3 spans 14 amino acids. The chain's CDR3 is CASSPSDRVYGYTF. The CDR3 nucleotides read TGTGCCAGCTCACCGTCCGACAGGGTCTATGGCTACACCTTC.

V gene TRBV6-5 combines with J gene TRBJ1-4; D unclear. Germline loops: CDR1 MNHEY, CDR2 SVGAGI. The ends were cut back, 0 bases at V and 5 bases at J, with 7 bases in the middle. The CDR3 is 14 residues long. The chain's CDR3 is CASSYSSGNEKLFF. In nucleotides, the CDR3 is TGTGCCAGCAGTTACTCCTCGGGGAATGAAAAACTGTTTTTT.

This clone was seen more than once but under ten times. The V gene is TRBV5-1, the J gene TRBJ2-7; 12 bases align to TRBD1. Germline CDR1 is SGHRS and CDR2 is YFSETQ. The CDR3 extends over 15 amino acids. Trimming at V came to 3 bases and at J to 7 bases, leaving 8 bases not matched to a gene. The CDR3 DNA follows: TGCGCCAGCAGCTCACCGGGACAGGGGGCGCGGGAGCAGTACTTC. Its translation is CASSSPGQGAREQYF.